Reported below is one TCR beta chain. Its matching antigen is unknown. The sample is drawn from a study of CD8+ T cells in alopecia areata. General study findings and limits: The study found TCR sharing across patients less clear than in mice, possibly for HLA reasons.

cDNA reverse transcribed from extracted RNA served as the sequencing template. Assay: immunoSEQ multiplex PCR; the TCRdb copy retains only in-frame clones and omits some. The sample contains 190,000 or so clones, about 60% of which appear only once. CDR1 is SGHDN, CDR2 FVKESK, per germline. Trimming removed 3 bases at V and 2 bases at J, with 9 bases between. The CDR3 loop spans 14 amino acids. As to treatment: oral pan-JAK inhibitor, 5-10 mg twice daily. The sequencing used CD8+ T cells sorted from blood, collected at week 24, from a patient treated with tofacitinib. The TCR comes from a human donor with alopecia areata. The V gene is TRBV14, the J gene TRBJ2-3; D not resolved. The CDR3 region is CASSQPRPTDTQYF. The CDR3 DNA reads as TGTGCCAGCAGCCAGCCCAGACCCACAGATACGCAGTATTTT.